This TCR beta chain was obtained from a study of blood T cell repertoires in COVID-19. Study overall: Collection of acute and convalescent COVID-19 samples took place in the United States, Italy and Spain. Nucleic acid was either cDNA or gDNA, and it came from T cells, B-cell-depleted T cells, or PBMCs.

The CDR3 contains 13 residues. CDR1 is LNHDA and CDR2 is SQIVND in the germline V gene (reference sequence). How the authors handled the data: For nucleated cells, counts were estimated from reference gene primer amplification. Method: immunoSEQ multiplex PCR; TCRdb's copy keeps in-frame clones and lacks some. Clone size and V and J calls were adopted from that table, with D and trimming inferred from the DNA. The data contain just under 60,000 clones, roughly 80% of them singletons. The chain joins TRBV19 to TRBJ1-1; 8 bases align to TRBD1. The sequenced sample consisted of peripheral blood. The sequence was obtained from a human donor in a cohort sampled during active COVID-19. Here the CDR3 reads CGVGQGRGTEAFF. CDR3 bases: TGTGGAGTAGGACAGGGTCGTGGCACTGAAGCTTTCTTT.